The entry below describes one T cell receptor (beta chain). Other DNA sequences of this sample code for an identical CDR3. This entry belongs to a study of cytomegalovirus exposure and HLA in healthy donors. Vbeta (60) and Jbeta (13) primers were used in the PCR. Authors' data handling: Unique TCR beta chains numbered approximately 80 million in a later analysis, with around 12 million shared. The protocol was immunoSEQ multiplex PCR, while the TCRdb copy is restricted to in-frame clones and leaves out a portion. V, J and clone size reflect that table, while D and trimming were determined from the DNA. The sample holds approximately 85,000 clones, about 80% seen once. Germline V gene data show CDR1 as SGHRS and CDR2 as YFSETQ. The CDR3 runs 15 residues. The ends were cut back, 0 bases at V and 2 bases at J, with 6 bases in the middle.

This clonotype originated in a woman between 50 and 59 years old in good health and CMV-seropositive. The material sequenced was PBMCs. The V and J genes are TRBV5-1 and TRBJ1-6, with D possibly matching TRBD1 (5 bases). CDR3: CASSLGQTYNSPLHF. In DNA, the CDR3 is TGCGCCAGCAGCTTGGGACAGACCTATAATTCACCCCTCCACTTT.